Listed here are 14 T cell receptor beta chains from one sample, sequenced in a study of shared clonotypes between healthy human individuals. Clones were sequenced by immunoSEQ multiplex PCR, and TCRdb holds only the in-frame ones, with some missing. The table shows approximately 2,000,000 clones, with approximately 90% occurring only once. The sample taken for sequencing was naive CD4+ T cells from PBMCs. Subset given: CD45RA+ positively selected. The receptor set was obtained from a man in his late teens or twenties in good health. Some clones in this sample may be carry-over from other donors' samples.

In the case of this clone: At the DNA level, this CDR3 is encoded by other sequences in the same sample as well. The CDR3: CASSVSGLSYNEQFF. CDR3 nucleotide sequence: TGTGCCAGCAGCGTAAGTGGGCTCTCCTACAATGAGCAGTTCTTC. J is TRBJ2-1 and V is TRBV9, with D unclear. This CDR3 region has 15 residues. Trimming left V 1 base short and J 0 bases short, with 8 bases between. Germline V lookup: CDR1 SGDLS, CDR2 YYNGEE. The whole variable domain, remainder taken from reference TRBV9 and TRBJ2-1, is DSGVTQTPKHLITATGQRVTLRCSPRSGDLSVYWYQQSLDQGLQFLIQYYNGEERAKGNILERFSAQQFPDLHSELNLSSLELGDSALYFCASSVSGLSYNEQFFGPGTRLTVL.

On this clone itself: The sample holds other DNA sequences that translate to the same CDR3. This chain links TRBV4-1 with TRBJ1-4; no definite D call. Trimming took off 1 base at V and 4 bases at J, with 7 bases between the two ends. The CDR3 has 14 amino acids. Germline CDR1 MGHRA, CDR2 YSYEKL. The CDR3 region has the DNA TGCGCCAGCAGCCAAGGACAAATTAATGAAAAACTGTTTTTT. This sequence encodes CASSQGQINEKLFF.

This clone was seen a handful of times. The chain has TRBV5-1 and TRBJ1-1, with D tentatively TRBD1 (6 bases). Trimming stripped 4 bases from V and 11 bases from J, with 24 bases between. CDR3 length equals 15 residues. Germline CDR1 SGHRS, CDR2 YFSETQ. The CDR3 spells CASSTGQTPSQSAFF. The CDR3, as DNA: TGCGCCAGCAGCACAGGACAGACCCCCAGTCAATCGGCTTTCTTT.

The genes are TRBV19 and TRBJ1-1; 8 nucleotides agree with TRBD1. The CDR3 totals 14 residues. In germline, CDR1 is LNHDA, CDR2 SQIVND (reference sequence). V shed 7 bases, J shed 2 bases, and the junction held 6 bases outside the gene matches. The CDR3 here is CASTLQGGNTEAFF. The CDR3 region has the DNA TGTGCCAGTACCCTACAGGGGGGAAACACTGAAGCTTTCTTT.

This chain uses TRBV29-1 with TRBJ1-3; D is undetermined. CDR3 size: 14 residues. Trimming pared 2 bases from V and 0 bases from J, leaving 8 bases between. Germline CDR1 SQVTM, CDR2 ANQGSEA. The CDR3 nucleotides are TGCAGCGTTGAACGTCCGAACTCTGGAAACACCATATATTTT. Its protein product is CSVERPNSGNTIYF.

V and J are TRBV4-3 and TRBJ2-7; 8 bases match TRBD1. Germline CDR1 is LGHNA and CDR2 is YSLEER. There are 15 residues in the CDR3. The ends lost 1 base at V and 5 bases at J; junction bases unmatched: 7. Here the CDR3 reads CASSQVGDRSDEQYF. The CDR3 coding sequence is TGCGCCAGCAGCCAAGTGGGGGACAGGTCCGACGAGCAGTACTTC.

The CDR3 DNA reads as TGCGCCAGCAGCCAAGTGACATTTTTTGGCTACACCTTC. Translating gives CASSQVTFFGYTF. This rearrangement joins TRBV4-1 to TRBJ1-2; D unresolved. CDR1 and CDR2 (germline): MGHRA, YSYEKL. The CDR3 totals 13 residues. V dropped 1 base and J dropped 7 bases, with 10 bases sitting between them.

This clone has a single count. J is TRBJ2-1 and V is TRBV4-2, with TRBD2 matching 8 bases. Germline V gene lookup returns CDR1 LGHNA and CDR2 YNFKEQ. This CDR3 has 16 residues. With V trimmed by 4 bases and J by 5 bases, 10 bases remained unmatched. This CDR3 reads CASSRRLAQDDNEQFF. DNA for the CDR3: TGTGCCAGCAGCCGCCGACTAGCGCAAGACGACAATGAGCAGTTCTTC.

For this clone: Sequence at one end of the junction differs from germline and may be a read error. The gene calls are TRBV10-3 and TRBJ2-7; maybe TRBD2 (5 bases). The CDR3 extends over 13 amino acids. Germline V gene sequence: CDR1 ENHRY, CDR2 SYGVKD. In nucleotides, the CDR3 is TGTGCCACCAGTCGGACGGGGAATGACGAGCAGTACTTC. The encoded protein is CATSRTGNDEQYF.

The chain combines TRBV29-1 with TRBJ1-1, with D unclear. The CDR3 spans 12 residues. Trimming took 7 bases from V and 1 from J, leaving 10 bases between them. Germline values: CDR1 SQVTM, CDR2 ANQGSEA. The CDR3 reads CSAARTNTEAFF. The CDR3 DNA reads TGCAGCGCTGCTCGCACGAACACTGAAGCTTTCTTT.

The V gene is TRBV10-1, the J gene TRBJ2-7, with 8 bases aligning to TRBD2. V lost 4 bases and J lost 5; bases outside the gene matches: 4. The CDR3 spans 13 residues. The germline V gene encodes CDR1 WNHNN and CDR2 SYGVQD (reference sequence). The CDR3 is CASSVGLADEQYF. The CDR3 DNA follows: TGCGCCAGCAGTGTTGGACTAGCCGACGAGCAGTACTTC.

This clone is a singleton in its sample. The V gene is TRBV4-2, the J gene TRBJ2-1; 7 bases line up with TRBD2. The V gene end was trimmed by 2 bases and the J gene end by 2 bases; junction bases not matched to a gene: 12. There are 18 residues in the CDR3. Germline values: CDR1 LGHNA, CDR2 YNFKEQ. As DNA, the CDR3 is TGTGCCAGCAGCCAACCGAGAGGGGCTAGCGGTACCTACAATGAGCAGTTCTTC. Translating gives CASSQPRGASGTYNEQFF.

This chain connects TRBV28 to TRBJ2-7, with a possible D match to TRBD2 (5 bases). The germline V gene encodes CDR1 MDHEN and CDR2 SYDVKM. The CDR3 runs 14 residues. Trimming pared 0 bases from V and 1 base from J, leaving 7 bases between. The CDR3 spells CASSLWRTSYEQYF. The CDR3 nucleotides are TGTGCCAGCAGTTTATGGAGGACTTCCTACGAGCAGTACTTC. The full variable domain, completed using reference TRBV28 and TRBJ2-7, is DVKVTQSSRYLVKRTGEKVFLECVQDMDHENMFWYRQDPGLGLRLIYFSYDVKMKEKGDIPEGYSVSREKKERFSLILESASTNQTSMYLCASSLWRTSYEQYFGPGTRLTVT.

This chain links TRBV18 with TRBJ2-5; a possible D gene is TRBD2 (8 bases). There are 16 residues in the CDR3. Deletions cut 4 bases from V and 5 bases from J, with 20 bases between. CDR1 KGHSH and CDR2 LQKENI come from the germline V gene. The CDR3 coding sequence is TGTGCCAGCTCACAAAACAAGGGACTAGGGGGCGAGACCCAGTACTTC. Protein: CASSQNKGLGGETQYF.